The TCR beta chain described here comes from a study of cytomegalovirus exposure and HLA in healthy donors. Notes on this clone: The antigen is unknown.

Study findings and constraints: Cytomegalovirus association was listed for 150 or so TCR beta chains.

The CDR3 totals 17 residues. Per germline, CDR1 SGHTA and CDR2 FQGNSA. V was cut by 2 bases and J by 3 bases, with 20 bases left in between. Measured with immunoSEQ multiplex PCR; TCRdb has only the in-frame clones, and not every one. The table lists 21,000 or so clones, 95% to 97% of them singletons. This clonotype originated in a man aged 25 to 45 in good health and CMV-seropositive. Sequencing input: PBMCs. V is TRBV7-2 and J is TRBJ2-7, with TRBD1 as a possible D gene (5 bases). The CDR3 spells CASSLPWKGRAIYEQYF. The CDR3 DNA reads as TGTGCCAGCAGCTTACCATGGAAAGGCAGGGCGATCTACGAGCAGTACTTC.